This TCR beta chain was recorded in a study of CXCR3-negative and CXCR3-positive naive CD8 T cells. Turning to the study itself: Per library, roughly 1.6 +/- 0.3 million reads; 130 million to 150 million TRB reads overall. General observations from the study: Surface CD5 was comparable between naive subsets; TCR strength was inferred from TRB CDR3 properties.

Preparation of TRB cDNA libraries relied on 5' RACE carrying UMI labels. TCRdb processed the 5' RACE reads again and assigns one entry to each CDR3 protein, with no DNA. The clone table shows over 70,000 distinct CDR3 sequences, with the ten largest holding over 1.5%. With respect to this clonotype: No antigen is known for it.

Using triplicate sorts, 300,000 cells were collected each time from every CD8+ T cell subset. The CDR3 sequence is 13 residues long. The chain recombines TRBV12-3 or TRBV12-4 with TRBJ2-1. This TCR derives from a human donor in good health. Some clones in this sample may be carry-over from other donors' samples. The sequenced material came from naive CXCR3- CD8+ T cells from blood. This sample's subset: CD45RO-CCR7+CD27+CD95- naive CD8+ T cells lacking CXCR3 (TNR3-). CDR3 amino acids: CASSFWQSNEQFF.